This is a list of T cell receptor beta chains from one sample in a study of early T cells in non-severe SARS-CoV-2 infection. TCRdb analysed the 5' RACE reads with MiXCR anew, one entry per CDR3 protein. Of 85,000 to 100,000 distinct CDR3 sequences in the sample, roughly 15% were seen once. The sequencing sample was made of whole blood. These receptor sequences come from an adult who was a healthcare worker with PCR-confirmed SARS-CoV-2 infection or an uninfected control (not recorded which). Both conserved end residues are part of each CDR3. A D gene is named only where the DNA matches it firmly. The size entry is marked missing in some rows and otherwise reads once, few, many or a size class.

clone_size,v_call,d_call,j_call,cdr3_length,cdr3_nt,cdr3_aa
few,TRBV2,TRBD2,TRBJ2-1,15,TGTGCCAGCAGGGGAACTAGCGGGGGGGCTGGTGAGCAGTTCTTC,CASRGTSGGAGEQFF
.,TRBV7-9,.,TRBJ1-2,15,TGTGCCAGCAGCTCCTACACCAAAACACTCTATGGCTACACCTTC,CASSSYTKTLYGYTF
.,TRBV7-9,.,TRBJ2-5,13,TGTGCCAGCAGGGCAGGATCCAAAGAGACCCAGTACTTC,CASRAGSKETQYF
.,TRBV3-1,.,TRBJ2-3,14,TGTGCCAGCAGCCTGAGTAGGCTTTCGGATACGCAGTATTTT,CASSLSRLSDTQYF
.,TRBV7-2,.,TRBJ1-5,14,TGTGCCAGCAGCGCGGACAGCTCCTATCAGCCCCAGCATTTT,CASSADSSYQPQHF
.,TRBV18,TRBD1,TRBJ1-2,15,TGTGCCAGCTCACCCGGGACAGGGATCAACTATGGCTACACCTTC,CASSPGTGINYGYTF
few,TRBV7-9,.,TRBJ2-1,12,TGTGCCAGCAGCTCCGGTGGTAATGAGCAGTTCTTC,CASSSGGNEQFF
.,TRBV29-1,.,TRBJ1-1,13,TGCAGCGTGGGATCACGGTTGAACACTGAAGCTTTCTTT,CSVGSRLNTEAFF
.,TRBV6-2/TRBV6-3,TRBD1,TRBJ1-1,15,TGTGCCAGCAGCCCCGCGGACAGGGGGAACACTGAAGTTTTCTTT,CASSPADRGNTEVFF
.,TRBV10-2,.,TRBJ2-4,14,TGCGCCAGCAGTGAGTTCGCAGGTGAAAACATTCAGTACTTC,CASSEFAGENIQYF
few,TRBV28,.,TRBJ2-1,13,TGTGCCAGCAGTTTACGCTGGACGAGTGAGCAGTTCTTC,CASSLRWTSEQFF
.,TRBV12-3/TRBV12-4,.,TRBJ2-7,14,TGTGCCAGCAGTTTTAACACTTACCTCTACGAGCAGTACTTC,CASSFNTYLYEQYF
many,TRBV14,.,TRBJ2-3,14,TGTGCCAGCAGCCAAGAATGGAGCACAGATACGCAGTATTTT,CASSQEWSTDTQYF
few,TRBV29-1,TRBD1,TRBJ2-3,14,TGCAGCGTTGAAACGGGACAGGGTACAGATACGCAGTATTTT,CSVETGQGTDTQYF
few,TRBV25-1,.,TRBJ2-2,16,TGTGCCAGCAGTGAATTCGCGGGATCGAACACCGGGGAGCTGTTTTTT,CASSEFAGSNTGELFF
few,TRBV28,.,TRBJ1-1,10,TGTGCCACGCTACGTGGGACGGCTTTCTTT,CATLRGTAFF
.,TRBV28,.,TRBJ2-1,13,TGTGCCAGCAGTTCTCCCGATACGGGATTACAGTTCTTC,CASSSPDTGLQFF
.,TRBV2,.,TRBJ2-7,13,TGTGCCAGCGAACTGACAGTCTCCTACGAGCAGTACTTC,CASELTVSYEQYF
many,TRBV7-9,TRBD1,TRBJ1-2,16,TGTGCCAGCAGCTCCAAGGGACAGGGACACCGCTATGGCTACACCTTC,CASSSKGQGHRYGYTF